The 18 T cell receptor beta chains reported below all come from one sample, sequenced in a study of shared clonotypes between healthy human individuals. Repertoires were generated with immunoSEQ multiplex PCR, while TCRdb's copy carries only in-frame clones and drops some. The sample yields around 2,000,000 clones, approximately 94% seen once. Naive CD8 cells, CD45RO-negative and positively selected for CCR7, excluded terminally differentiated effector memory CD45RA+ cells. Sequenced sample: naive CD8+ T cells from PBMCs. The source is a man in his late teens or twenties in good health. Some clones in this sample may be carry-over from other donors' samples.

The chain is built from TRBV7-7 and TRBJ2-1; 11 bases agree with TRBD2. Germline CDR1 is SSHAT and CDR2 is FNYEAQ (reference sequence). The CDR3 extends over 15 amino acids. The J segment lost 13 bases and the V segment lost 0 bases, leaving 8 bases of the junction unmatched. The CDR3 reads CASSLASGRAAEQFF. The CDR3 DNA follows: TGTGCCAGCAGCTTAGCTAGCGGGAGGGCCGCTGAACAGTTCTTC.

As for this clone: The same CDR3 arises from other DNA sequences in this sample as well. This sequence joins TRBV20-1 and TRBJ2-7; 8 bases line up with TRBD1. The CDR3 has 11 residues. Germline CDR1 DFQATT, CDR2 SNEGSKA (reference sequence). With V trimmed by 5 bases and J by 3 bases, 0 bases remained unmatched. CDR3 sequence (DNA): TGCAGTGCTGGACAGGGCTACGAGCAGTACTTC. Amino acids: CSAGQGYEQYF.

The V gene is TRBV30, the J gene TRBJ2-1, with 7 bases that match TRBD2. CDR3 length equals 13 residues. Germline V gives CDR1 GTSNPN, CDR2 SVGIG (reference sequence). V lost 3 bases and J lost 5; bases outside the gene matches: 4. CDR3 sequence: CAWRLAGDNEQFF. CDR3 nucleotide sequence: TGTGCCTGGAGACTTGCGGGGGACAATGAGCAGTTCTTC.

The rearrangement uses TRBV7-2 and TRBJ2-1; no clear D. Trimming shortened V by 5 bases and J by 6 bases, and 5 bases separated the two germline ends. The CDR3 length is 11 residues. CDR1 is SGHTA, CDR2 FQGNSA, per germline. The CDR3 bases are TGTGCCAGCAGCCCTACCAATGAGCAGTTCTTC. Amino acids: CASSPTNEQFF.

V is TRBV2 and J is TRBJ2-1; 11 bases are shared with TRBD2. This CDR3 is built from 16 residues. The V gene end was trimmed by 8 bases and the J gene end by 7 bases; junction bases not matched to a gene: 13. Germline CDR1 reads SNHLY; CDR2 reads FYNNEI. CDR3 in amino acids: CASLAGGLEGFNEQFF. The CDR3 DNA reads as TGTGCCAGCTTAGCGGGAGGGCTCGAAGGTTTTAATGAGCAGTTCTTC.

The chain links TRBV7-9 to TRBJ1-2; D perhaps matches TRBD1 (6 bases). The CDR3 has 14 amino acids. With 5 bases removed from V and 0 bases from J, the gap between germline ends came to 10 bases. The V gene's germline CDR1 is SEHNR and CDR2 FQNEAQ (reference sequence). CDR3 residues: CASSPRGANYGYTF. CDR3 coding DNA: TGTGCCAGCAGCCCCAGGGGAGCTAACTATGGCTACACCTTC.

V gene TRBV7-2 combines with J gene TRBJ2-7, with D hard to call. V dropped 5 bases and J dropped 3 bases, with 8 bases sitting between them. The germline V gene has CDR1 SGHTA and CDR2 FQGNSA. This CDR3 comprises 12 residues. CDR3 coding DNA: TGTGCCAGCAGCCTCAGCTACTACGAGCAGTACTTC. It yields the protein CASSLSYYEQYF.

The chain joins TRBV27 to TRBJ2-4, with TRBD1 matching 8 bases. V lost 5 bases and J lost 12; bases outside the gene matches: 9. The germline V gene has CDR1 MNHEY and CDR2 SMNVEV (reference sequence). The CDR3 extends over 13 amino acids. The CDR3, as DNA: TGTGCCAGCAGTCCCCGCGTGGGGACAGGTCAGTACTTC. It yields the protein CASSPRVGTGQYF.

In its sample, this clone was seen a few times. The sample carries other DNA sequences with the same CDR3. CDR3 sequence reads: CASSVGVGNTEAFF. The CDR3 DNA sequence: TGTGCCAGCAGCGTAGGGGTGGGGAACACTGAAGCTTTCTTT. The chain has TRBV9 and TRBJ1-1, with D uncertain. V lost 0 bases and J lost 1, with 7 bases in between. Germline V lookup: CDR1 SGDLS, CDR2 YYNGEE. This CDR3 contains 14 residues.

The V call is TRBV4-3, the J call TRBJ2-1, with TRBD2 matching 11 bases. The CDR3 loop spans 20 amino acids. V shed 0 bases and J 7 bases; nucleotides not matched to a gene: 17. Germline assignment: CDR1 LGHNA and CDR2 YSLEER. The CDR3 nucleotides read TGCGCCAGCAGCCAAGATGTGGTTGCAGAACTAGCGGGAGTCCGGAATGAGCAGTTCTTC. Its protein is CASSQDVVAELAGVRNEQFF.

The chain uses TRBV4-3 and TRBJ1-1, with D maybe TRBD1 (5 bases). The CDR3 runs 16 residues. Germline lookup yields CDR1 LGHNA and CDR2 YSLEER. Trimming pared 8 bases from V and 1 base from J, leaving 20 bases between. CDR3 protein: CASAALFDSANTEAFF. The CDR3 coding sequence is TGCGCCAGCGCGGCATTATTCGACAGCGCGAACACTGAAGCTTTCTTT.

The chain uses TRBV28 and TRBJ2-2; 7 bases are a match to TRBD1. Germline V lookup: CDR1 MDHEN, CDR2 SYDVKM. V lost 7 bases and J lost 4; bases outside the gene matches: 6. This CDR3 is built from 14 residues. In DNA form, the CDR3 reads TGTGCCAGCAAGTGGGGACAGTCCACCGGGGAGCTGTTTTTT. Its translation: CASKWGQSTGELFF.

This chain connects TRBV6-5 to TRBJ1-1; D is unclear. The CDR3 sequence is 15 residues long. Germline lookup yields CDR1 MNHEY and CDR2 SVGAGI. Deletions cut 2 bases from V and 0 bases from J, with 10 bases between. As DNA, the CDR3 is TGTGCCAGCAGTTACGTCGGCAGATTGAACACTGAAGCTTTCTTT. Its translation is CASSYVGRLNTEAFF.

The chain employs TRBV7-3 and TRBJ2-3, with unresolved D. This CDR3 comprises 12 residues. The V end lost 1 base, the J end lost 4 bases, and 3 bases lay between the germline ends. Germline V lookup: CDR1 SGHTA, CDR2 FQGTGA. CDR3 sequence reads: CASSLNPDTQYF. The CDR3 bases are TGTGCCAGCAGCTTAAACCCAGATACGCAGTATTTT.

The chain carries TRBV7-9 and TRBJ2-1; D remains ambiguous. CDR1 and CDR2 from the germline V gene are SEHNR and FQNEAQ (reference sequence). Trimming pared 11 bases from V and 0 bases from J, leaving 17 bases between. The CDR3 has 15 residues. CDR3 amino acids: CASGFARSSYNEQFF. The CDR3 DNA reads TGTGCCTCTGGCTTTGCGCGTAGCTCCTACAATGAGCAGTTCTTC.

The genes are TRBV9 and TRBJ2-1; D may be TRBD2 (5 bases). The germline V gene encodes CDR1 SGDLS and CDR2 YYNGEE. The CDR3 length is 16 residues. Between the trimmed V and J ends, which lost 0 bases and 4 bases, there was a span of 14 bases. This CDR3 reads CASSVATGWQYNEQFF. CDR3 coding DNA: TGTGCCAGCAGCGTAGCTACGGGGTGGCAGTACAATGAGCAGTTCTTC.

V and J are TRBV2 and TRBJ2-7, with TRBD1 identical over 8 bases. The junction had 7 bases not matched to a gene; V was cut back by 6 bases and J by 3 bases. The CDR3 totals 14 residues. Germline CDR1 and CDR2: SNHLY and FYNNEI. The CDR3 reads CASSHRGQGYEQYF. In DNA, the CDR3 is TGTGCCAGCAGCCACCGCGGACAGGGCTACGAGCAGTACTTC.

This clone has a handful of counts. The chain carries TRBV30 and TRBJ1-1, with D unclear. CDR3 length: 12 amino acids. Germline V gene sequence: CDR1 GTSNPN, CDR2 SVGIG (reference sequence). The V end lost 5 bases, the J end lost 0 bases, and 7 bases lay between the germline ends. The CDR3: CAWRAMNTEAFF. CDR3 DNA sequence: TGTGCCTGGCGTGCTATGAACACTGAAGCTTTCTTT.